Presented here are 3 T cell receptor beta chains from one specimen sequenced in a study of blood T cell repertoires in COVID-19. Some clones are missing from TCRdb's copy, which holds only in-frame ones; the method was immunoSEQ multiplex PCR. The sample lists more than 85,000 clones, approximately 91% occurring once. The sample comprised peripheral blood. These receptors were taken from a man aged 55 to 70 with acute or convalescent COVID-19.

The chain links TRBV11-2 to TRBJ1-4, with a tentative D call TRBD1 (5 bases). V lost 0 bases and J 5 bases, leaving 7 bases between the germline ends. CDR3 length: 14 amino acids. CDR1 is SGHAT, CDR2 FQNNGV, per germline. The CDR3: CASSLDRVNEKLFF. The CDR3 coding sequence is TGTGCCAGCAGCTTAGACAGGGTGAATGAAAAACTGTTTTTT.

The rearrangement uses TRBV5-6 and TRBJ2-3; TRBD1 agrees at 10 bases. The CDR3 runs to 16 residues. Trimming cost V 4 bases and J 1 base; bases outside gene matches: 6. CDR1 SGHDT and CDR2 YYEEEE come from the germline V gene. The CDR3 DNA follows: TGTGCCAGCAGCATGGGACAGGGGAGGGGCACAGATACGCAGTATTTT. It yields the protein CASSMGQGRGTDTQYF.

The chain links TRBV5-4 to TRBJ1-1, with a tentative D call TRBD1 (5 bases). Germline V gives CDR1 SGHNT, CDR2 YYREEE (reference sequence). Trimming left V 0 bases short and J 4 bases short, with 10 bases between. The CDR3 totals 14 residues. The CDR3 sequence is CASSLAAGPTEAFF. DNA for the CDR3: TGTGCCAGCAGCTTGGCCGCAGGGCCCACTGAAGCTTTCTTT.